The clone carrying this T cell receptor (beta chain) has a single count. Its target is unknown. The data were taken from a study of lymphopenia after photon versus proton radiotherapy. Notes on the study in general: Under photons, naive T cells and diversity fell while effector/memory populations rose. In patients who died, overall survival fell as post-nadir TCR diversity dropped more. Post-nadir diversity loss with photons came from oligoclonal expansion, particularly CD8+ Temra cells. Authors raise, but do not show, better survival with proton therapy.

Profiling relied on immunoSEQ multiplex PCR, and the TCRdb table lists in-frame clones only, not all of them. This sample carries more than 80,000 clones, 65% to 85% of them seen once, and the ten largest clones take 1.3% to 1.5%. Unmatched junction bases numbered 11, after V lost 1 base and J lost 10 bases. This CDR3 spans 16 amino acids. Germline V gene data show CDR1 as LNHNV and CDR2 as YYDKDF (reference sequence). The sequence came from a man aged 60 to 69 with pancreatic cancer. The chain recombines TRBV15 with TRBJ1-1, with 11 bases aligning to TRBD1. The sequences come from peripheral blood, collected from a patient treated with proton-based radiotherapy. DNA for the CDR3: TGTGCCACCAGCAGAGCTCGAGGGACAGGGGGGTTGGCAGCTTTCTTT. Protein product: CATSRARGTGGLAAFF.